The clone carrying this T cell receptor (beta chain) was observed once. Its specificity is unknown. This record belongs to a study of shared clonotypes between healthy human individuals. Study observations and caveats: A small donor pool kept down the genetic and exposure-history diversity that was represented.

Trimming removed 6 bases at V and 6 bases at J, with 22 bases between. The CDR3 has 16 amino acids. CDR1 and CDR2 (germline): SSHAT, FNYEAQ (reference sequence). Clones were sequenced by immunoSEQ multiplex PCR, and TCRdb holds only the in-frame ones, with some missing. The sample contains approximately 470,000 clones, almost 80% of which appear only once. The specimen was PBMCs. The chain recombines TRBV7-7 with TRBJ2-3, with D uncertain. The sequence was collected from a woman between 40 and 50 years old in good health. Some clones in this sample may be carry-over from other donors' samples. This CDR3 reads CASRHDPGAAADTQYF. CDR3 sequence (DNA): TGTGCCAGCAGACACGACCCTGGAGCCGCCGCCGATACGCAGTATTTT. The variable domain in full, with the rest retrieved from reference TRBV7-7 and TRBJ2-3, is GAGVSQSPRYKVTKRGQDVTLRCDPISSHATLYWYQQALGQGPEFLTYFNYEAQPDKSGLPSDRFSAERPEGSISTLTIQRTEQRDSAMYRCASRHDPGAAADTQYFGPGTRLTVL.